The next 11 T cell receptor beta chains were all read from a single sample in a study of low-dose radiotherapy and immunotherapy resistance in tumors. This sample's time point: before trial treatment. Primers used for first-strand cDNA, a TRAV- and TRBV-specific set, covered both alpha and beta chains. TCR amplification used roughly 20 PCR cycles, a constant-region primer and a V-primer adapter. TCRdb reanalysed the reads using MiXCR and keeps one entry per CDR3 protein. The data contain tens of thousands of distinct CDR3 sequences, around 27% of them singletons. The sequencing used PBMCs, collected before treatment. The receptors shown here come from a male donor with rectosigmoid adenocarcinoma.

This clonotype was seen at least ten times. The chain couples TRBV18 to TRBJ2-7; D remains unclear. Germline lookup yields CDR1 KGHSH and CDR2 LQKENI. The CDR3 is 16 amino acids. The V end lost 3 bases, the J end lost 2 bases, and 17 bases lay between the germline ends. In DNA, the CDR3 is TGTGCCAGCTCACCGACGTCGGACCGTGGGGCCTACGAGCAGTACTTC. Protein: CASSPTSDRGAYEQYF.

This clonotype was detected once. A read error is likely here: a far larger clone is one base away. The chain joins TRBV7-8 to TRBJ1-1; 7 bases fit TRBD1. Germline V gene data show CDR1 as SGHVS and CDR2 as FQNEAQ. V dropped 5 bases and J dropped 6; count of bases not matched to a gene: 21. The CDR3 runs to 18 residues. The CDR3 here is CASSGQRGHPGLKAEAFF. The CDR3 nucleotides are TGTGCCAGCAGCGGCCAAAGGGGGCACCCGGGACTCAAGGCTGAAGCTTTCTTT.

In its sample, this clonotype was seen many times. CDR3 loop: CASTAGVLYEQYF. The CDR3, as DNA: TGTGCCAGCACGGCGGGAGTGCTTTACGAGCAGTACTTC. This chain connects TRBV2 to TRBJ2-7; 7 bases map to TRBD2. Unmatched junction bases numbered 7, after V lost 7 bases and J lost 4 bases. The CDR3 is 13 residues long. CDR1 is SNHLY and CDR2 is FYNNEI in the germline V gene. The variable domain in full, completed from reference TRBV2 and TRBJ2-7, reads EPEVTQTPSHQVTQMGQEVILRCVPISNHLYFYWYRQILGQKVEFLVSFYNNEISEKSEIFDDQFSVERPDGSNFTLKIRSTKLEDSAMYFCASTAGVLYEQYFGPGTRLTVT.

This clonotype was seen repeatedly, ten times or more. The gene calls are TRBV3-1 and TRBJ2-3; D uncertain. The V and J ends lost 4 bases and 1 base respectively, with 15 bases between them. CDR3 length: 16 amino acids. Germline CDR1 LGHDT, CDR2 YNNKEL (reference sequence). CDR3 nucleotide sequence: TGTGCCAGCAGCCCTCCGGGCAGCGTGCGCACAGATACGCAGTATTTT. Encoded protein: CASSPPGSVRTDTQYF.

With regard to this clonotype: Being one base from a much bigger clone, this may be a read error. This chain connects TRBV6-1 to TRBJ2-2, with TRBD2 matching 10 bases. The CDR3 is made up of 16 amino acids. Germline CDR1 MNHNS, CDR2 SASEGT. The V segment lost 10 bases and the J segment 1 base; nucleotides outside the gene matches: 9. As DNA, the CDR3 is TGTGCCATCACTCTGGGACTAGCGATGAACACCGGGGAGCTGTTTTTT. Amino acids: CAITLGLAMNTGELFF.

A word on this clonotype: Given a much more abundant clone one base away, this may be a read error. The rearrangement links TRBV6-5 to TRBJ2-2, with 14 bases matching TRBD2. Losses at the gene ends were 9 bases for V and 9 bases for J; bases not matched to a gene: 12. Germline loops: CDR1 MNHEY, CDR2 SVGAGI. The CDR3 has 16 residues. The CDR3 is CARSKSTSGGAWELFF. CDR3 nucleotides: TGTGCCAGAAGCAAATCGACTAGCGGGGGGGCCTGGGAGCTGTTTTTT.

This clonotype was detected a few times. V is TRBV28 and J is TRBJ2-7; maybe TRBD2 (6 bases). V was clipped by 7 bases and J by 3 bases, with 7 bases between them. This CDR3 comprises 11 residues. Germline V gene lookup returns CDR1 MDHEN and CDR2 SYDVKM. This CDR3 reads CASKGLYEQYF. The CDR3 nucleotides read TGTGCCAGCAAGGGACTCTACGAGCAGTACTTC.

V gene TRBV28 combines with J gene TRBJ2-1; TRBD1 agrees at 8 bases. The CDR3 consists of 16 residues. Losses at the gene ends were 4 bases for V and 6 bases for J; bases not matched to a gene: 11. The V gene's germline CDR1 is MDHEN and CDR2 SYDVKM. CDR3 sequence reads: CASSSPGTGVSNEQFF. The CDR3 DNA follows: TGTGCCAGCAGTTCACCTGGGACAGGCGTTTCCAATGAGCAGTTCTTC. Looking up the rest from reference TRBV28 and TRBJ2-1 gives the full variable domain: DVKVTQSSRYLVKRTGEKVFLECVQDMDHENMFWYRQDPGLGLRLIYFSYDVKMKEKGDIPEGYSVSREKKERFSLILESASTNQTSMYLCASSSPGTGVSNEQFFGPGTRLTVL.

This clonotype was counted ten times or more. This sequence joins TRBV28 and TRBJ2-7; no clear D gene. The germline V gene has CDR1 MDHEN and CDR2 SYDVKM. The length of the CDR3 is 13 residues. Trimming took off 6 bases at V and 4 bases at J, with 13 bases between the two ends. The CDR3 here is CASSPPEKYEQYF. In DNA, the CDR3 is TGTGCCAGCAGCCCCCCGGAAAAGTACGAGCAGTACTTC.

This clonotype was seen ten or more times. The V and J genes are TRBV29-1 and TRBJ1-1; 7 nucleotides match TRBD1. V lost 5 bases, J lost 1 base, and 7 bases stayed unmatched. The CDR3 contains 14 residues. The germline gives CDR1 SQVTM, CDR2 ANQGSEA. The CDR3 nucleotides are TGCAGCGTTCGTACAGGGGCACCGAACACTGAAGCTTTCTTT. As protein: CSVRTGAPNTEAFF.

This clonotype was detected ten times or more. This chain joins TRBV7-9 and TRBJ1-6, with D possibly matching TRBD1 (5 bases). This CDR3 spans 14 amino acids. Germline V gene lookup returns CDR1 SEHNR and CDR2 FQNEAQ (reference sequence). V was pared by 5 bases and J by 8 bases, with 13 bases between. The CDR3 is CASSPRERDSPLHF. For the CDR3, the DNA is TGTGCCAGCAGCCCCAGGGAACGGGATTCACCCCTCCACTTT.